This T cell receptor beta chain was identified in a study of metastatic and nonmetastatic thyroid tumors. Study outcomes and limitations: The reported finding was significantly higher TCR beta diversity in malignant thyroid tumors relative to benign nodules, in blood and tumor.

By sample share, this clone is medium-sized. Its antigen is still unknown. The V gene's germline CDR1 is SGHTA and CDR2 FQGNSA. The CDR3 has 16 residues. The J segment lost 1 base and the V segment lost 4 bases, leaving 7 bases of the junction unmatched. Per the original data handling: Built for papillary thyroid cancer, a distant-metastasis classifier drew on CDR3 differences across clinicopathological groups. TCRdb ran MiXCR on the PCR reads. None of the V and J calls come from the authors' own analysis; TCRdb made them. The sample carries fewer than 50,000 clones, over 25% recorded once. Thyroid surgery had not been preceded by any treatment in any patient.

The sequencing input was blood. The receptor's source is a male donor with papillary thyroid cancer or a benign thyroid nodule (not recorded which). Some clones in this sample may be carry-over from other donors' samples. The V and J genes are TRBV7-2 and TRBJ2-7; 10 bases match TRBD2. In DNA form, the CDR3 reads TGTGCCAGCAGCTCGCCACGGACTAGCGGATCCTACGAGCAGTACTTC. Translation: CASSSPRTSGSYEQYF.